The source of this T cell receptor (beta chain) is a study of T-cell memory formation after mild COVID-19. Worth noting for this clonotype: The target antigen is unknown.

Study outcomes and limitations: Pre-infection memory carried some responding clones, suggesting that cross-reactive memory joined.

One entry per CDR3 protein results from TCRdb running MiXCR on the 5' RACE reads. Here the sample spans 92,000 or so distinct CDR3 sequences, more than 12% being singletons. The CDR3 consists of 14 residues. V gave up 3 bases and J gave up 5 bases; unmatched junction bases: 6. The V gene's germline CDR1 is DFQATT and CDR2 SNEGSKA (reference sequence). This TCR was sampled from a young man who had mild COVID-19 (a few samples of this study predate the infection). Cell type and time point are not known. The rearrangement joins TRBV20-1 to TRBJ1-5, with 8 bases fitting TRBD1. The material sequenced was PBMCs or a T cell subset sorted from them (not recorded which). The CDR3 spells CSAREDREHQPQHF. The CDR3 coding sequence is TGCAGTGCTAGGGAGGACAGGGAGCATCAGCCCCAGCATTTT.